In this sample, the clone carrying this T cell receptor (beta chain) turned up a few times. The CDR3 spans 15 residues. The V gene end was trimmed by 2 bases and the J gene end by 2 bases; junction bases not matched to a gene: 2. Germline V gene sequence: CDR1 MDHEN, CDR2 SYDVKM. Per the authors' pipeline: Researchers report that nucleated cell counts were estimated from reference gene primer amplification. This table comes from immunoSEQ multiplex PCR, and its TCRdb copy is limited to in-frame clones, with some not included. The V and J calls and clone size are taken from that table; D and trimming were inferred from the DNA. Of around 180,000 clones in the sample, approximately 74% were seen once. The data are from a study of blood T cell repertoires in COVID-19. Study overall: Sites in the United States, Italy and Spain provided acute and convalescent COVID-19 samples. PBMCs, B-cell-depleted T cells, or T cells provided the cDNA or gDNA that made up the material.

Sequenced material: peripheral blood. The gene calls are TRBV28 and TRBJ2-7, with 11 nucleotides matching TRBD1. This receptor was identified in an elderly woman with acute or convalescent COVID-19. In DNA, the CDR3 is TGTGCCAGCAGTTTACCGGGACAGGGGGCCTACGAGCAGTACTTC. Protein sequence: CASSLPGQGAYEQYF.